A selection of T cell receptor beta chains follows, all from one sample in a study of shared clonotypes between healthy human individuals. Assay: immunoSEQ multiplex PCR; the TCRdb copy retains only in-frame clones and omits some. The sample has about 1 million clones; about four fifths are singletons. The specimen sequenced was memory CD4+ T cells from PBMCs. Receptor source: a man between 18 and 35 years old in good health. Some clones in this sample may be carry-over from other donors' samples. CDR3s leave out the opening cysteine and the closing phenylalanine or tryptophan. Size is omitted from some rows. Given values are once, few, many or a class for expanded clones.

v_gene,abundance,CDR3aa
TRBV30,few,AWSLQGSSYEQY
TRBV4-3,.,ASSQDGPGSFPSGRSTDTQY
TRBV11-2,.,ASSLNRDQETQY
TRBV11-3,.,ASSLGKLAGGPADTQY
TRBV27,.,ASPNRGPGAKNIQY
TRBV2,.,ASKQGSWAQETQY
TRBV10-3,once,AISDPPSGTYEQY
TRBV11-2,.,ASSLTTGGFGNTIY
TRBV28,.,ASTNAPRYQPQH
TRBV5-1,.,ASSLFTIFGSGQAAYNEQF
TRBV11-2,once,ASSSFKRTGGFHGYT
TRBV4-1,.,ASSQDTGTQLSQQY
TRBV7-3,.,ASSPDRYTDTQY
TRBV15,.,ATSPQGAISYNEQF
TRBV28,.,ASSPDRGWGTQY
TRBV6-5,.,ASSYSKRTGGTEAF
TRBV29-1,.,SASSSGANVLT
TRBV28,.,ASGLWQPPEQY
TRBV5-1,once,ASNAGAPSGNTIY
TRBV5-1,.,ASRIQGNQQGSRGYT
TRBV14,.,ASSQSWDSIQETQY
TRBV11-2,.,ASSQGAGGYNEQF
TRBV11-2,.,ASSLEGRSGEKLF
TRBV7-2,few,ASSFGGGRGEKLF
TRBV6-5,.,ASSTRREYQETQY
TRBV7-9,.,ASSFEGGLGLF
TRBV7-2,.,ASSLLGGHYEKLF
TRBV28,.,ASSILSGAINEQF
TRBV10-3,.,AISGQGTTYEQY
TRBV6-1,once,ASSKSIFYEQY
TRBV28,.,ASSPGLKVYEQY
TRBV7-3,.,ASSYYRGDGYT
TRBV5-1,.,ASSPGHTNSGNTIY